This T cell receptor (beta chain) derives from a study of T cells after yellow fever vaccination. In the study overall: Each low-cell-number fraction was prepared by means of SMART-Seq v4 Ultra Low Input.

The CDR3 extends over 12 amino acids. V shed 5 bases and J shed 4 bases, with 8 bases lying between them. CDR1 and CDR2 from the germline V gene are SEHNR and FQNEAQ (reference sequence). This clonotype was seen many times. What it recognizes is unknown. Production of TCR cDNA was by 5'RACE template switching, which also added a universal primer site and UMIs. TCRdb re-derived calls from the 5' RACE reads in MiXCR, one entry per CDR3 protein. The sample holds about 180,000 distinct CDR3 sequences, 6.2% seen once. General observations from the study: Sorted repertoires could include abundant contaminating clonotypes from bulk cells.

The source material was CD4+ T cells sorted from PBMCs, sampled on the day of the first yellow fever vaccination. The chain carries TRBV7-9 and TRBJ1-2; D ambiguous. This clonotype originated in a man younger than 35 who received the YFV17D yellow fever vaccine. The CDR3 nucleotides read TGTGCCAGCAGCCCAGACATCTATGGCTACACCTTC. Its translation is CASSPDIYGYTF.